The 18 T cell receptor beta chains given below trace back to one sample, sequenced in a study of T cell responses to AZD1222 COVID-19 vaccine. TCRdb's table, derived via immunoSEQ multiplex PCR, lists solely in-frame clones and lacks some. Of roughly 72,000 clones listed, about nine tenths are singletons. This specimen was peripheral blood, taken 28 days after the second dose of the MenACWY control vaccine. These receptor sequences come from an adult who received the MenACWY meningococcal vaccine as a control.

The chain uses TRBV30 and TRBJ1-4, with D unresolved. This CDR3 contains 13 residues. Per the germline V gene, CDR1 is GTSNPN and CDR2 is SVGIG (reference sequence). Trimming cost V 5 bases and J 8 bases, with 15 bases left between them. CDR3 loop: CAWGPGRWEKLFF. The DNA for the CDR3 is TGTGCCTGGGGGCCCGGACGTTGGGAAAAACTGTTTTTT.

The chain has TRBV19 and TRBJ2-1; 9 bases line up with TRBD1. Germline lookup yields CDR1 LNHDA and CDR2 SQIVND (reference sequence). V dropped 4 bases and J dropped 2; count of bases not matched to a gene: 0. The CDR3 has 14 amino acids. CDR3 sequence reads: CASSRQGAYNEQFF. In DNA form, the CDR3 reads TGTGCCAGTAGTAGACAGGGGGCCTACAATGAGCAGTTCTTC.

The CDR3 loop is CASSPPGRRTETQYF. In DNA, the CDR3 is TGTGCCAGCAGCCCCCCAGGGAGGCGCACAGAGACCCAGTACTTC. V is TRBV6-6 and J is TRBJ2-5; tentatively, D is TRBD2 (6 bases). V lost 6 bases and J lost 4, with 18 bases in between. There are 15 residues in the CDR3. Germline V gene lookup returns CDR1 MNHNY and CDR2 SVGAGI (reference sequence).

Within the sample, this clone is medium-sized. The same CDR3 is also encoded by other DNA sequences in this sample. V usage is TRBV7-2 and J usage is TRBJ1-1; no clear D. V was cut by 1 base and J by 4 bases, with 10 bases left in between. The CDR3 is made up of 14 amino acids. Germline CDR1 and CDR2: SGHTA and FQGNSA. In nucleotides, the CDR3 is TGTGCCAGCAGCTTAGATGGCAGAGGCACTGAAGCTTTCTTT. This encodes CASSLDGRGTEAFF.

The chain employs TRBV2 and TRBJ1-1; D is perhaps TRBD1 (5 bases). The V gene lost 2 bases and the J gene lost 8 bases, with 15 bases spanning the gap. Germline loops: CDR1 SNHLY, CDR2 FYNNEI. This CDR3 contains 14 residues. CDR3 DNA sequence: TGTGCCAGCAGTGAATCTCATAGCGGGGCCGAAGCTTTCTTT. Encoded protein: CASSESHSGAEAFF.

The genes are TRBV9 and TRBJ2-7; D is unresolved. CDR3 length: 14 amino acids. With 1 base removed from V and 1 base from J, the gap between germline ends came to 9 bases. Germline V gives CDR1 SGDLS, CDR2 YYNGEE. The CDR3 loop reads CASSVRFESYEQYF. In DNA, the CDR3 is TGTGCCAGCAGCGTACGGTTTGAGTCCTACGAGCAGTACTTC.

J is TRBJ1-5 and V is TRBV7-8, with D maybe TRBD1 (5 bases). Between the trimmed V and J ends, which lost 5 bases and 4 bases, there was a span of 24 bases. Per the germline V gene, CDR1 is SGHVS and CDR2 is FQNEAQ. This CDR3 spans 18 amino acids. The CDR3 region is CASSPPPGPNMANQPQHF. The CDR3 DNA follows: TGTGCCAGCAGCCCACCCCCGGGACCAAATATGGCAAATCAGCCCCAGCATTTT. Together with reference TRBV7-8 and TRBJ1-5, the CDR3 gives the full variable domain: GAGVSQSPRYKVAKRGQDVALRCDPISGHVSLFWYQQALGQGPEFLTYFQNEAQLDKSGLPSDRFFAERPEGSVSTLKIQRTQQEDSAVYLCASSPPPGPNMANQPQHFGDGTRLSIL.

The chain combines TRBV28 with TRBJ1-3; D gene ambiguous. The CDR3 consists of 16 residues. Trimming stripped 5 bases from V and 4 bases from J, with 18 bases between. Germline CDR1 reads MDHEN; CDR2 reads SYDVKM. The CDR3 here is CASSPKTLGSGNTIYF. CDR3 sequence (DNA): TGTGCCAGCAGTCCGAAGACACTCGGTTCAGGAAACACCATATATTTT.

This clone has just one count. The chain carries TRBV11-3 and TRBJ2-5; D is uncertain. Germline lookup yields CDR1 SGHNT and CDR2 YENEEA. The CDR3 contains 12 residues. V was trimmed by 1 base and J by 5 bases, leaving 5 bases between them. The CDR3 region has the DNA TGTGCCAGCAGCTTAGGGGCTGAGACCCAGTACTTC. As protein: CASSLGAETQYF. Using reference TRBV11-3 and TRBJ2-5 for the parts outside the CDR3, the full variable domain is EAGVVQSPRYKIIEKKQPVAFWCNPISGHNTLYWYLQNLGQGPELLIRYENEEAVDDSQLPKDRFSAERLKGVDSTLKIQPAELGDSAVYLCASSLGAETQYFGPGTRLLVL.

This clone has just a few counts. The rearrangement uses TRBV2 and TRBJ1-1; D is uncertain. CDR3 length: 13 amino acids. V was pared by 2 bases and J by 2 bases, with 6 bases between. Germline CDR1 is SNHLY and CDR2 is FYNNEI. CDR3 DNA sequence: TGTGCCAGCAGTGAAAGCCGAAACACTGAAGCTTTCTTT. The encoded protein is CASSESRNTEAFF.

This clone is a singleton in its sample. The chain links TRBV7-2 to TRBJ2-2, with D possibly being TRBD1 or TRBD2 (5 bases each). The germline V gene encodes CDR1 SGHTA and CDR2 FQGNSA. V lost 1 base to trimming and J lost 2 bases, with 8 bases between them. This CDR3 has 15 residues. The CDR3 coding sequence is TGTGCCAGCAGCTTAGTGGGGGTAAACACCGGGGAGCTGTTTTTT. Encoded protein: CASSLVGVNTGELFF.

The chain is built from TRBV30 and TRBJ1-6; TRBD1 might be the D (5 bases). The CDR3 length is 14 residues. Deletions cut 4 bases from V and 9 bases from J, with 16 bases between. Germline CDR1 and CDR2: GTSNPN and SVGIG (reference sequence). CDR3 protein: CAWTQRGRVSPLHF. CDR3 nucleotide sequence: TGTGCCTGGACCCAACGGGGGAGGGTTTCACCCCTCCACTTT.

The chain uses TRBV29-1 and TRBJ1-1; 8 bases fit TRBD1. Germline V gene lookup returns CDR1 SQVTM and CDR2 ANQGSEA. This CDR3 region has 13 residues. V gave up 5 bases and J gave up 1 base; unmatched junction bases: 3. CDR3 sequence reads: CSVSTGGNTEAFF. In nucleotides, the CDR3 is TGCAGCGTTTCTACAGGGGGGAACACTGAAGCTTTCTTT.

V usage is TRBV9 and J usage is TRBJ2-3; possible D gene TRBD1, 6 bases. This CDR3 contains 16 residues. With 0 bases removed from V and 4 bases from J, the gap between germline ends came to 15 bases. The germline V gene has CDR1 SGDLS and CDR2 YYNGEE. CDR3 amino acids: CASSVAPGDIADTQYF. The CDR3 nucleotides are TGTGCCAGCAGCGTAGCTCCAGGGGACATCGCAGATACGCAGTATTTT.

The rearrangement joins TRBV6-1 to TRBJ1-5; D is uncertain. The CDR3 contains 16 residues. Trimming took 1 base from V and 0 from J, leaving 10 bases between them. Looked up from germline, CDR1 is MNHNS and CDR2 is SASEGT. The CDR3: CASSEGAEGSNQPQHF. The CDR3 DNA reads TGTGCCAGCAGTGAAGGGGCAGAAGGTAGCAATCAGCCCCAGCATTTT.

This clone was found once. The V call is TRBV6-5, the J call TRBJ2-2; D not resolved. The CDR3 covers 14 residues. The germline V gene encodes CDR1 MNHEY and CDR2 SVGAGI. Deletions cut 8 bases from V and 6 bases from J, with 16 bases between. Written as DNA, the CDR3 is TGTGCCAGCCGCCGGGCCCTTGAACCCGGGGAGCTGTTTTTT. Translating gives CASRRALEPGELFF.

The chain couples TRBV30 to TRBJ1-1, with 7 bases matching TRBD1. The CDR3 loop spans 15 amino acids. V gave up 2 bases and J gave up 0 bases; unmatched junction bases: 6. Germline loops: CDR1 GTSNPN, CDR2 SVGIG (reference sequence). The CDR3 coding sequence is TGTGCCTGGAGTTGGACAGGTAAAATGAACACTGAAGCTTTCTTT. Its protein product is CAWSWTGKMNTEAFF.

The chain carries TRBV15 and TRBJ1-5; maybe TRBD1 (5 bases). The germline CDR1 and CDR2 sequences are LNHNV and YYDKDF (reference sequence). Deletions cut 5 bases from V and 3 bases from J, with 11 bases between. This CDR3 comprises 14 residues. The CDR3 loop is CATSEDRYNQPQHF. The CDR3 region has the DNA TGTGCCACCAGCGAAGACAGATACAATCAGCCCCAGCATTTT.